The T cell receptor beta chain described here comes from a study of persistence of HIV-infected CD4 T cells (dated by TCRdb to about 2020). General notes on the study: CMV- and HIV-1 Gag-responding CD4+ T cells were isolated from ART-treated individuals so that antigen-driven clonal expansion of HIV-1-infected cells could be examined. Suppressive ART had been received by participants for a median of roughly 8 years. Peripheral blood samples of up to roughly 180 mL were obtained at multiple time points, with the exception of two participants, for whom leukapheresis was performed at a single time point. The clonality of all cells in each sorted population was measured by TCRbeta sequencing, and the clonality of infected cells was measured by proviral sequencing. Cross-participant TCR cluster analysis included 8 or 9 participants for CMV and 6 or 7 participants for Gag. What the work shows at the level of the full study, not this receptor alone: TCRbeta richness in CMV- and Gag-responding cells was significantly lower than in anti-CD3/anti-CD28-responding cells; CMV-responding cells had higher oligoclonality than CD3/CD28-stimulated and Gag-responding cells. TCR oligoclonality correlated with proviral oligoclonality within the same sorted populations. Few individuals were included in the study, and only a limited range of antigens was tested. Degenerate expanded CDR3beta sequences were enriched in antigen-responding cells, suggesting convergent selection of CD4+ responses to CMV and Gag. Restriction of bulk TCR analyses to the rare CMV-responding cells that actually carried HIV-1 proviruses was not possible.

The immunoSEQ hsTCRB assay version 4 in survey mode was used to sequence TCRbeta repertoires from genomic DNA. For TCRbeta sequencing, genomic DNA was diluted to roughly 9.4 ng/uL, with up to 1 ug used per sample. The authors processed their data as follows. ImmunoSeq Analyzer 3.0 was used for analysis of TCRbeta data, and diversity was computed on productive nucleotide rearrangements. The improved Chao index was used to estimate lower-bound TCR diversity, and the Gini coefficient was used to estimate clonality using the Immunarch R package. When different nucleotide rearrangements encoded the same CDR3beta amino acid sequence, each rearrangement was treated as a distinct clonotype. Differential abundance analysis found TCRbeta sequences that were significantly enriched in antigen-responding cells compared with anti-CD3/anti-CD28-activated cells. Using predicted peptide-MHC specificity as the basis, GLIPH2 grouped TCRs into clusters, both for each participant individually and for the merged data sets that combined participants. As stored in TCRdb, this immuneACCESS dataset retains in-frame rearrangements with V and J assigned. A fraction of the clones does not appear; measured against another copy, unresolved V genes explain less than half of the discrepancy, and the remainder lacks a known reason. That table furnishes V, J and clone size, whereas the DNA furnished D and trimming. Here the sample has about 33,000 clones; around 76% occur a single time. The ten largest clones take up under 8% of the sample.

Trimming at the junction amounts to 1 base on V and 1 base on J, and the germline ends lie 9 bases apart. From the germline V gene, CDR1 is SGHVS and CDR2 is FNYEAQ. Its CDR3 holds 15 amino acids, cysteine through phenylalanine. Only the CDR3 region is kept as DNA, spanning 45 bases read in frame from base 1. This specimen's treatment or condition label, per the study, means: suppressive antiretroviral therapy. Cells were stimulated with lysates of CMV-infected fibroblasts at roughly 10 ug/mL. Memory CD4+ T cells that did not respond, being CD40L-negative, CD69-negative and CD45RO-high, were sorted as memory populations depleted of antigen-responding cells. Participants were HIV-1-infected adults who started suppressive ART during chronic infection. Plasma HIV-1 RNA had been undetectable (below 50 copies/mL) in participants for at least 4 years. To be included, participants needed a CD4+ T cell count above 400 cells/uL and a positive CMV serology. Before stimulation, PBMCs were isolated using density centrifugation and depleted of CD8+ T cells. For around 19 hours, the CD8-depleted PBMCs were stimulated with anti-CD28/CD49d costimulation, a CD40-blocking antibody, and enfuvirtide to prevent new infections. Cell sorting was performed on a Beckman Coulter MoFlo Legacy or XDP sorter, and dead cells were excluded with propidium iodide. Genomic DNA was extracted using the QIAamp DNA Mini Kit for samples with more than one million cells and using the Quick-DNA Microprep Kit for all other samples.

On this clone: Its antigen target is currently unknown. Base qualities are not recorded, but no much larger clone differs from it by a single base.

This receptor was identified in an adult woman with HIV who was CMV-seropositive. The V and J segments used are TRBV7-6 and TRBJ2-3, with a weak D call of TRBD2 (5 bases match). The source was CD4+ T cells sorted from PBMCs after approximately 19-hour stimulation, collected from a patient who received antiretroviral therapy. The intended sense of this specimen's cell subset or site label: CD40L-CD69- CD45RO-high memory CD4 T cells not responding to CMV lysate. The nucleotide sequence is given as TGTGCCAGCAGCTTAGTCCTAGCCGGCACAGATACGCAGTATTTT. Its product reads: CASSLVLAGTDTQYF.